This entry lists 8 T cell receptor beta chains sequenced from one sample in a study of human T cells and chemical hapten exposure (dated by TCRdb to about 2021). To prepare the library, RACE was applied. Sequencing was carried out with a NextSeq 500. TCRdb reworked the public reads: Q25 trimming with fastp, MiXCR clone assembly, productive beta chains retained. Rows merge per CDR3 protein into single entries with the most common DNA and genes. This sample comprises 75,000 to 100,000 distinct CDR3 sequences, around 12% of them detected only once. The leading ten clones occupy 2.1% of the sample. The time point label, as the study defines it: patch test 1, 2 weeks after DPC sensitization. Explained via the paper, the treatment or condition label denotes: therapeutic diphenylcyclopropenone sensitization with weekly scalp DPC. The sample in question was whole blood, obtained in connection with sensitization to the hapten diphenylcyclopropenone (DPC). These TCRs come from a woman in her thirties or forties with alopecia areata. Some clones in this sample may be carry-over from other donors' samples.

On this clonotype: Just one base apart from a much larger clone, this may be a read error. V usage is TRBV28 and J usage is TRBJ1-1; D is unresolved. CDR3 length: 11 amino acids. V was cut by 7 bases and J by 4 bases, with 7 bases left in between. The V gene's germline CDR1 is MDHEN and CDR2 SYDVKM. Here the CDR3 DNA reads TGTGCCAGCATCGGGTTCACTGAAGCTTTCTTT. Residues: CASIGFTEAFF. Full variable domain (rest looked up from reference TRBV28 and TRBJ1-1): DVKVTQSSRYLVKRTGEKVFLECVQDMDHENMFWYRQDPGLGLRLIYFSYDVKMKEKGDIPEGYSVSREKKERFSLILESASTNQTSMYLCASIGFTEAFFGQGTRLTVV.

This clonotype has only a few counts. The chain has TRBV28 and TRBJ1-6; 8 bases map to TRBD1. Germline CDR1 and CDR2: MDHEN and SYDVKM. V lost 7 bases, J lost 4 bases, and 15 bases stayed unmatched. This CDR3 comprises 18 residues. The CDR3 nucleotides are TGTGCCAGCATCAACAGTGGGGGACAGGAGGCGTATAATTCACCCCTCCACTTT. Its translation: CASINSGGQEAYNSPLHF.

The chain is built from TRBV4-3 and TRBJ2-7; D gene unclear. V lost 0 bases to trimming and J lost 2 bases, with 11 bases between them. This CDR3 is built from 15 residues. CDR1 is LGHNA, CDR2 YSLEER, per germline. The CDR3 region is CASSQDLSAPYEQYF. The CDR3 DNA follows: TGCGCCAGCAGCCAAGATCTCTCGGCTCCCTACGAGCAGTACTTC.

CDR3 sequence reads: CSARHAGGRRNTEAFF. CDR3 bases: TGCAGTGCTAGACACGCAGGGGGCAGGAGGAACACTGAAGCTTTCTTT. The chain uses TRBV20-1 and TRBJ1-1; 8 bases match TRBD1. The V gene end was trimmed by 2 bases and the J gene end by 1 base; junction bases not matched to a gene: 9. Germline lookup yields CDR1 DFQATT and CDR2 SNEGSKA (reference sequence). The CDR3 runs to 16 residues.

This chain uses TRBV20-1 with TRBJ2-5, with D perhaps matching TRBD1 (6 bases). Germline CDR1 and CDR2: DFQATT and SNEGSKA (reference sequence). V was cut by 3 bases and J by 1 base, with 9 bases left in between. The CDR3 runs 13 residues. CDR3 bases: TGCAGTGCTAGCGACAGGATCCAAGAGACCCAGTACTTC. Amino acid sequence: CSASDRIQETQYF.

The rearrangement links TRBV27 to TRBJ1-1; D is unclear. The CDR3 consists of 13 residues. The V end lost 5 bases, the J end lost 4 bases, and 11 bases lay between the germline ends. Germline V gene sequence: CDR1 MNHEY, CDR2 SMNVEV (reference sequence). The CDR3 coding sequence is TGTGCCAGCAGTCTTGTAGGGAGCACTGAAGCTTTCTTT. This sequence encodes CASSLVGSTEAFF.

The V and J genes are TRBV29-1 and TRBJ2-5; D possibly matches TRBD1 or TRBD2 (5 bases each). This CDR3 comprises 12 residues. V dropped 8 bases and J dropped 6 bases, with 16 bases sitting between them. The germline V gene has CDR1 SQVTM and CDR2 ANQGSEA. CDR3 coding DNA: TGCAGCACCCGAGGGGACGGGAAGACCCAGTACTTC. It is translated as CSTRGDGKTQYF.

The rearrangement joins TRBV6-2 or TRBV6-3 to TRBJ2-7; 10 bases agree with TRBD1. The CDR3 has 18 residues. CDR1 is MNHEY, CDR2 SVGEGT, per germline. The junction had 15 bases not matched to a gene; V was cut back by 5 bases and J by 2 bases. The CDR3: CASSTRDRGGPRTYEQYF. In nucleotides, the CDR3 is TGTGCCAGCAGTACCCGGGACAGGGGAGGCCCCCGTACCTACGAGCAGTACTTC.